This T cell receptor (beta chain) was captured by sequencing in a study of blood T cell repertoires in COVID-19. In the study overall: Italy, Spain and the United States were the sources of the convalescent and acute COVID-19 samples. T cells, B-cell-depleted T cells, or PBMCs provided the cDNA or gDNA that served as material.

This clone was observed a handful of times. The V end lost 5 bases, the J end lost 2 bases, and 16 bases lay between the germline ends. This CDR3 region has 15 residues. Looked up from germline, CDR1 is MDHEN and CDR2 is SYDVKM. Original data processing: Estimates of nucleated cell counts were drawn from the amplification of reference gene primers. Using immunoSEQ multiplex PCR, the repertoire was profiled, and TCRdb retains in-frame clones only, with some absent. For V, J and clone size, that table is used; D and trimming come from the DNA. Of around 280,000 clones in the sample, roughly 86% are singletons; the top ten hold about 1.9%.

The sequence was obtained from a woman aged 25 to 39 who had recovered from COVID-19. Sequenced: peripheral blood. The chain combines TRBV28 with TRBJ2-7; D gene ambiguous. In DNA form, the CDR3 reads TGTGCCAGCAGTCTGCTTCCCCTAACCGCCTACGAGCAGTACTTC. This sequence encodes CASSLLPLTAYEQYF.